The 7 T cell receptor beta chains below come from one sample, sequenced in a study of T cell responses to AZD1222 COVID-19 vaccine. Method: immunoSEQ multiplex PCR; TCRdb's copy keeps in-frame clones and lacks some. The sample contains just over 80,000 clones, about nine tenths of which appear only once. The starting material was peripheral blood, obtained on day 0 of AZD1222 vaccination. These receptors all come from an adult in good health.

This chain connects TRBV5-1 to TRBJ1-1; no clear D. Trimming stripped 2 bases from V and 1 base from J, with 9 bases between. This CDR3 comprises 14 residues. Germline V lookup: CDR1 SGHRS, CDR2 YFSETQ. The CDR3 loop is CASSLWGSNTEAFF. As DNA, the CDR3 is TGCGCCAGCAGCTTATGGGGTTCGAACACTGAAGCTTTCTTT.

This clone was recorded only once. CDR3 in amino acids: CASSQDPSREAFF. In DNA form, the CDR3 reads TGCGCCAGCAGCCAAGATCCCAGCAGGGAAGCTTTCTTT. The gene calls are TRBV4-1 and TRBJ1-1, with D unclear. CDR3 size: 13 residues. Germline CDR1 reads MGHRA; CDR2 reads YSYEKL. The V gene lost 0 bases and the J gene lost 8 bases, with 10 bases spanning the gap.

V usage is TRBV27 and J usage is TRBJ2-3; no firm D call. With 2 bases removed from V and 10 bases from J, the gap between germline ends came to 4 bases. This CDR3 spans 10 amino acids. Germline CDR1 is MNHEY and CDR2 is SMNVEV (reference sequence). CDR3 sequence (DNA): TGTGCCAGCAGTTTACATCCGCAGTATTTT. This sequence encodes CASSLHPQYF.

The chain uses TRBV2 and TRBJ2-1; D not certain. Germline V gene lookup returns CDR1 SNHLY and CDR2 FYNNEI. This CDR3 spans 13 amino acids. Trimming cost V 8 bases and J 4 bases, with 12 bases left between them. CDR3 region: CASSPPLYNEQFF. CDR3 DNA: TGTGCCAGCTCCCCTCCGCTATACAATGAGCAGTTCTTC.

The chain employs TRBV5-4 and TRBJ1-2; no clear D. The V and J ends lost 2 bases and 3 bases respectively, with 8 bases between them. Germline lookup yields CDR1 SGHNT and CDR2 YYREEE (reference sequence). This CDR3 is 13 amino acids long. CDR3 amino acids: CASSFTDYYGYTF. CDR3 nucleotides: TGTGCCAGCAGCTTTACAGATTACTATGGCTACACCTTC.

The CDR3 nucleotides read TGTGCCTGGAGCGCTATTCGGACAGGGGTTTATGAGACCCAGTACTTC. Its translation: CAWSAIRTGVYETQYF. This chain connects TRBV30 to TRBJ2-5; 9 bases map to TRBD1. The CDR3 runs 16 residues. The germline CDR1 and CDR2 sequences are GTSNPN and SVGIG (reference sequence). V was clipped by 3 bases and J by 5 bases; unmatched bases: 13.

This sequence joins TRBV15 and TRBJ1-3; 7 nucleotides line up with TRBD1. The CDR3 is 18 amino acids. With V trimmed by 3 bases and J by 1 base, 12 bases remained unmatched. CDR1 is LNHNV, CDR2 YYDKDF, per germline (reference sequence). This chain's CDR3 is CATSRGRQGMRSGNTIYF. CDR3 nucleotide sequence: TGTGCCACCAGCAGGGGCCGACAGGGAATGAGATCTGGAAACACCATATATTTT.